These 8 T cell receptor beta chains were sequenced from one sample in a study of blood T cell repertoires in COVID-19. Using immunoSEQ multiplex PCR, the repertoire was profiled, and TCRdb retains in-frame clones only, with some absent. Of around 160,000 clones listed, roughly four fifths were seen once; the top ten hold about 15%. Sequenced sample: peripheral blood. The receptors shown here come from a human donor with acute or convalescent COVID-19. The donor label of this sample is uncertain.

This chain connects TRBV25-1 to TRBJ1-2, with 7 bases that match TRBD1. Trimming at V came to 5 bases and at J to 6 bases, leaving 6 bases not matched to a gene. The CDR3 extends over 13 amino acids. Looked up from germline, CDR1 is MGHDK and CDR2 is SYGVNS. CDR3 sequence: CASSYDRVDGYTF. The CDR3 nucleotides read TGTGCCAGCAGTTATGACAGGGTGGATGGCTACACCTTC.

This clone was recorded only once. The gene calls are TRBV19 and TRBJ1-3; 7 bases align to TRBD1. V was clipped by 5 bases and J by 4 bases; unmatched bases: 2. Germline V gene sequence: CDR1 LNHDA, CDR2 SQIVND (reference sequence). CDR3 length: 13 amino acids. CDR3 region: CASSQGGGNTIYF. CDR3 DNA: TGTGCCAGTAGTCAGGGGGGAGGAAACACCATATATTTT.

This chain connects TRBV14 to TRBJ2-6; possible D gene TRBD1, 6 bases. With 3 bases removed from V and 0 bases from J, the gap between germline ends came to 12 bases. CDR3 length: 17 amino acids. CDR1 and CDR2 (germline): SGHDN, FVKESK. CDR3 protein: CASSQQTGRSGANVLTF. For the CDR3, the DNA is TGTGCCAGCAGCCAGCAGACAGGACGCTCTGGGGCCAACGTCCTGACTTTC.

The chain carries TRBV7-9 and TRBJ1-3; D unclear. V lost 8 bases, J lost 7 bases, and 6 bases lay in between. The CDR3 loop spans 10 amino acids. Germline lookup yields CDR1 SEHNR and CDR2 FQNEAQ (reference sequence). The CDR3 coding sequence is TGTGCCAGCGCGCGGAACACCATATATTTT. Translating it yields CASARNTIYF.

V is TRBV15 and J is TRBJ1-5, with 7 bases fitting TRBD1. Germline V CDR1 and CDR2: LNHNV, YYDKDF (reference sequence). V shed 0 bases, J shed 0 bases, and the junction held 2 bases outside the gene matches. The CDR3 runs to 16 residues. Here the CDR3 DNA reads TGTGCCACCAGCAGAGACGGGGACAGTAGCAATCAGCCCCAGCATTTT. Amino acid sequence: CATSRDGDSSNQPQHF.

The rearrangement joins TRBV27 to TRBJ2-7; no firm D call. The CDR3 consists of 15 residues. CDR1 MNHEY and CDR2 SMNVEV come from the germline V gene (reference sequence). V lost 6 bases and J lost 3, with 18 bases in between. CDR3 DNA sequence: TGTGCCAGCAGCCCAGACACCTTTGCTATCTACGAGCAGTACTTC. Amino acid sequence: CASSPDTFAIYEQYF.

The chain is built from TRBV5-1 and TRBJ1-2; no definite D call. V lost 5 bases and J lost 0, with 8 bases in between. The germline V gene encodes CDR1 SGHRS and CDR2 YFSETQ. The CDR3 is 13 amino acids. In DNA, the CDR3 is TGCGCCAGCAGATTAAATCCTAACTATGGCTACACCTTC. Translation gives CASRLNPNYGYTF.

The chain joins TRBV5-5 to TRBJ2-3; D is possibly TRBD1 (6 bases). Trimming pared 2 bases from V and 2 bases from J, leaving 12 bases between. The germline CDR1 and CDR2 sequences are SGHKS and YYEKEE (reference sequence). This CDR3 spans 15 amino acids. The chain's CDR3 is CASSLVGHSTDTQYF. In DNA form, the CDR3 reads TGTGCCAGCAGCTTAGTGGGACACTCCACAGATACGCAGTATTTT.